This is a list of T cell receptor beta chains from one sample in a study of T cells in Graves' hyperthyroidism and ophthalmopathy. TCRdb called the multiplex PCR reads again in MiXCR, with one record for every CDR3 protein. Altogether 550,000 to 850,000 distinct CDR3 sequences are present, around 20% being singletons, with the ten largest covering 16%. Specimen: blood. Source of these receptors: a woman in her 50s with Graves' hyperthyroidism that later progressed to Graves' ophthalmopathy. Both conserved end residues are part of each CDR3. The D gene is left open where the match is weak. Some rows mark clone size as missing; the rest say once, few, many or name a class of expanded clone.

NA	15	TRBV27	many	TRBJ1-1	TGTGCCAGCAGTTTTCATCCGAGGGGGTACACTGAAGCTTTCTTT	CASSFHPRGYTEAFF
NA	14	TRBV5-1	many	TRBJ1-5	TGCGCCAGCAGCTTGCCCGGGGACAATCAGCCCCAGCATTTT	CASSLPGDNQPQHF
NA	16	TRBV6-5	NA	TRBJ1-6	TGTGCCAGCAGTTATTCTAGCCTTACGGGCGGTTCACCCCTCCACTTT	CASSYSSLTGGSPLHF
NA	13	TRBV29-1	NA	TRBJ1-6	TGCAGCGGCCGGGAGTCCCCTAATTCACCCCTCCACTTT	CSGRESPNSPLHF
NA	14	TRBV5-1	many	TRBJ2-7	TGCGCCAGCAGCTTGGGCAGGTATTACGACGAGCAGTACTTC	CASSLGRYYDEQYF
NA	16	TRBV10-3	many	TRBJ1-5	TGTGCCATCAGTGAGTACGGCGGGGGGAGCAATCAGCCCCAGCATTTT	CAISEYGGGSNQPQHF
TRBD1	14	TRBV20-1	many	TRBJ2-7	TGCAGTGCTAGAGATCTCATGGACAGGGTCGAGCAGTACTTC	CSARDLMDRVEQYF
NA	15	TRBV3-1	many	TRBJ2-3	TGTGCCAGCAGCCAAGATGGACTAAGCACAGATACGCAGTATTTT	CASSQDGLSTDTQYF
NA	15	TRBV3-1	once	TRBJ1-4	TGTGCCAGCAGCCCAGGACAGACTATAGGTGAAGAACTGTTTTTT	CASSPGQTIGEELFF
NA	14	TRBV7-2	many	TRBJ2-1	TGTGCCAGCAGCTCTAGCTCTTCCTACAATGAGCAGTTCTTC	CASSSSSSYNEQFF
TRBD1	15	TRBV20-1	few	TRBJ1-2	TGCAGTGCTAGAGATGCGGACAGGGTGGAGTATGGCTACACCTTC	CSARDADRVEYGYTF
NA	16	TRBV7-2	many	TRBJ2-5	TGTGCCAGCAGCTTAGCGGCGACAGCAGCCCAAGAGACCCAGTACTTC	CASSLAATAAQETQYF
NA	14	TRBV6-1	NA	TRBJ1-5	TGTGCCAGCAGTGGGTTACGAGCCGATCAGCCCCAGCATTTT	CASSGLRADQPQHF
TRBD1	15	TRBV7-8	NA	TRBJ1-2	TGTGCCAGCAGCCGAGGACAGGGCGTAGTGTGCGGCTACACCTTC	CASSRGQGVVCGYTF
NA	11	TRBV12-3/TRBV12-4	few	TRBJ1-1	TGTGCCACCCAAGCGAACACTGAAGCTTTCTTT	CATQANTEAFF
NA	15	TRBV5-1	few	TRBJ1-2	TGCGCCAGCAGCCAAGTAGGACACTTAAACTATGGCTACACCTTC	CASSQVGHLNYGYTF